The 18 T cell receptor beta chains in this list originate from one sample, sequenced in a study of early T cells in non-severe SARS-CoV-2 infection. TCRdb re-called the 5' RACE reads through MiXCR, storing one row per CDR3 protein. The data show about 49,000 distinct CDR3 sequences, 9.5% to 15% seen once. The sample in question was whole blood, obtained at baseline. These receptors were collected from an adult who was a healthcare worker with PCR-confirmed SARS-CoV-2 infection or an uninfected control (not recorded which).

This clonotype was seen more than once but under ten times. The chain is built from TRBV7-2 and TRBJ1-5; TRBD1 might be the D (5 bases). Germline V gene lookup returns CDR1 SGHTA and CDR2 FQGNSA. Trimming cost V 2 bases and J 1 base, with 12 bases left between them. There are 16 residues in the CDR3. CDR3 bases: TGTGCCAGCAGCTTATTAGCCCGGGGGAGCAATCAGCCCCAGCATTTT. Protein product: CASSLLARGSNQPQHF.

This clonotype was recorded at least ten times. The chain carries TRBV19 and TRBJ1-5; D uncertain. The V end was cut by 8 bases, the J end by 4 bases, with 6 bases between. This CDR3 comprises 11 residues. CDR1 and CDR2 from the germline V gene are LNHDA and SQIVND (reference sequence). The CDR3 DNA sequence: TGTGCCAGTGGGATTAATCAGCCCCAGCATTTT. This encodes CASGINQPQHF.

This clonotype has ten or more counts. The chain uses TRBV10-3 and TRBJ2-1; no clear D gene. This CDR3 is 12 amino acids long. CDR1 ENHRY and CDR2 SYGVKD come from the germline V gene. The V and J ends lost 10 bases and 5 bases respectively, with 12 bases between them. CDR3 DNA sequence: TGTGCCACAAAGACGGTCAACAATGAGCAGTTCTTC. Translating gives CATKTVNNEQFF.

This clonotype appeared many times. The J gene is TRBJ1-6, the V gene TRBV7-2; 10 bases map to TRBD1. Germline CDR1 is SGHTA and CDR2 is FQGNSA. Losses at the gene ends were 1 base for V and 5 bases for J; bases not matched to a gene: 2. CDR3 length: 16 amino acids. CDR3 DNA sequence: TGTGCCAGCAGCTTAGAGGGACAGGGGAATAATTCACCCCTCCACTTT. Protein: CASSLEGQGNNSPLHF.

The table lists this clonotype with a few counts. This chain uses TRBV10-3 with TRBJ2-1; 8 bases are a match to TRBD1. This CDR3 spans 16 amino acids. With V trimmed by 2 bases and J by 3 bases, 6 bases remained unmatched. Germline CDR1 and CDR2: ENHRY and SYGVKD. The CDR3 reads CAISEDRGPFYNEQFF. The DNA of the CDR3 is TGTGCCATCAGTGAGGACAGGGGACCGTTCTACAATGAGCAGTTCTTC.

For this clonotype: A single base separates this from a much larger clone, so it may be a read error. The chain is built from TRBV6-2 or TRBV6-3 and TRBJ2-7; 7 bases match TRBD1. This CDR3 spans 14 amino acids. CDR1 and CDR2 from the germline V gene are MNHEY and SVGEGT. The CDR3 protein is CVTYGTEAPYEQYF. CDR3 nucleotides: TGTGTCACGTACGGGACAGAAGCGCCCTACGAGCAGTACTTC.

The J gene is TRBJ2-3, the V gene TRBV4-2; D is possibly TRBD2 (5 bases). Germline values: CDR1 LGHNA, CDR2 YNFKEQ. The CDR3 consists of 14 residues. Trimming left V 4 bases short and J 6 bases short, with 14 bases between. The CDR3 reads CASSPSYQGDTQYF. For the CDR3, the DNA is TGTGCCAGCAGCCCTAGCTACCAAGGGGATACGCAGTATTTT.

This clonotype was recorded many times. This chain joins TRBV21-1 and TRBJ1-5; the DNA was not used to check the table's D call, TRBD1. TRBV21-1 is a pseudogene segment. CDR3 length equals 19 residues. CDR3 coding DNA: TGTGCCAGCAGCAAAGACAAGTGCAGGGAGCCGTATAGCAATCAGCCCCAGCATTTT. Protein sequence: CASSKDKCREPYSNQPQHF.

The CDR3 sequence is CASRPRKGAFF. CDR3 in DNA: TGCGCCAGCAGGCCCAGGAAAGGAGCTTTCTTT. V and J are TRBV10-1 and TRBJ1-1, with D hard to call. The CDR3 spans 11 residues. The V end lost 6 bases, the J end lost 10 bases, and 12 bases lay between the germline ends. Per the germline V gene, CDR1 is WNHNN and CDR2 is SYGVQD (reference sequence).

V is TRBV7-9 and J is TRBJ1-2, with TRBD1 identical over 7 bases. CDR3 length equals 14 residues. CDR1 is SEHNR and CDR2 is FQNEAQ in the germline V gene (reference sequence). J gave up 4 bases and V 7 bases, and 9 bases lay outside the gene matches. The CDR3 DNA reads as TGTGCCAGCATCCGGGACAGTCCCTTCTATGGCTACACCTTC. This sequence encodes CASIRDSPFYGYTF.

The chain links TRBV7-6 to TRBJ2-1, with TRBD2 identical over 10 bases. Looked up from germline, CDR1 is SGHVS and CDR2 is FNYEAQ. This CDR3 has 18 amino acids. The V gene end was trimmed by 10 bases and the J gene end by 10 bases; junction bases not matched to a gene: 25. CDR3 sequence (DNA): TGTGCCACCAACGCCCCTGGGACTAGCGAGGAGTTTTCGCTGGAGCAGTTCTTC. It codes for CATNAPGTSEEFSLEQFF. Looking up the rest from reference TRBV7-6 and TRBJ2-1 gives the full variable domain: GAGVSQSPRYKVTKRGQDVALRCDPISGHVSLYWYRQALGQGPEFLTYFNYEAQQDKSGLPNDRFSAERPEGSISTLTIQRTEQRDSAMYRCATNAPGTSEEFSLEQFFGPGTRLTVL.

This CDR3 is CASSPIGLAGISYNEQFF. The DNA of the CDR3 is TGTGCCAGCAGCCCCATAGGGCTTGCGGGAATCTCCTACAATGAGCAGTTCTTC. The chain joins TRBV7-2 to TRBJ2-1; a possible D gene is TRBD2 (6 bases). V lost 5 bases and J 0 bases, leaving 20 bases between the germline ends. This CDR3 region has 18 residues. The germline gives CDR1 SGHTA, CDR2 FQGNSA. The whole variable domain, filled in from reference TRBV7-2 and TRBJ2-1, reads GAGVSQSPSNKVTEKGKDVELRCDPISGHTALYWYRQSLGQGLEFLIYFQGNSAPDKSGLPSDRFSAERTGGSVSTLTIQRTQQEDSAVYLCASSPIGLAGISYNEQFFGPGTRLTVL.

The rearrangement joins TRBV19 to TRBJ2-7, with TRBD1 identical over 9 bases. Germline lookup yields CDR1 LNHDA and CDR2 SQIVND (reference sequence). This CDR3 spans 13 amino acids. V shed 9 bases, J shed 5 bases, and the junction held 8 bases outside the gene matches. The CDR3 protein is CASRQWDRDEQYF. The CDR3, as DNA: TGTGCCAGCAGGCAGTGGGACAGGGACGAGCAGTACTTC.

The gene calls are TRBV7-2 and TRBJ2-7; 9 bases are a match to TRBD1. V shed 5 bases and J 4 bases; nucleotides not matched to a gene: 6. Germline CDR1 reads SGHTA; CDR2 reads FQGNSA. CDR3 length equals 14 residues. Written as DNA, the CDR3 is TGTGCCAGCAGCCTAGACAGGGGGAGGTACGAGCAGTACTTC. This sequence encodes CASSLDRGRYEQYF.

This clonotype has a handful of counts. The J gene is TRBJ1-2, the V gene TRBV28; perhaps TRBD1 as D (5 bases). CDR1 is MDHEN, CDR2 SYDVKM, per germline. The CDR3 contains 15 residues. V was pared by 4 bases and J by 2 bases, with 14 bases between. CDR3: CASSSPQGINYGYTF. CDR3 nucleotide sequence: TGTGCCAGCAGTTCCCCTCAGGGTATAAACTATGGCTACACCTTC.

V and J are TRBV6-5 and TRBJ2-7, with 11 bases matching TRBD1. V was clipped by 5 bases and J by 6 bases; unmatched bases: 6. The CDR3 is 14 residues long. Germline V gene sequence: CDR1 MNHEY, CDR2 SVGAGI. The CDR3 DNA is TGTGCCAGCAGTAACCCCGGGACAGGGGGCGAGCAGTACTTC. Translating it yields CASSNPGTGGEQYF.

This clonotype was observed many times. J is TRBJ2-5 and V is TRBV19; D gene uncertain. V was shortened by 3 bases and J by 5 bases, with 16 bases between the two germline ends. The V gene's germline CDR1 is LNHDA and CDR2 SQIVND (reference sequence). This CDR3 has 15 amino acids. The CDR3 is CASSITSTTLETQYF. CDR3 nucleotide sequence: TGTGCCAGTAGTATTACCTCGACGACACTGGAGACCCAGTACTTC.

The V gene is TRBV28, the J gene TRBJ1-4, with D perhaps TRBD1 (5 bases). Germline CDR1 reads MDHEN; CDR2 reads SYDVKM. Trimming stripped 4 bases from V and 8 bases from J, with 8 bases between. There are 12 residues in the CDR3. Here the CDR3 reads CASSWYREKLFF. DNA of the CDR3: TGTGCCAGCAGTTGGTACAGGGAAAAACTGTTTTTT.